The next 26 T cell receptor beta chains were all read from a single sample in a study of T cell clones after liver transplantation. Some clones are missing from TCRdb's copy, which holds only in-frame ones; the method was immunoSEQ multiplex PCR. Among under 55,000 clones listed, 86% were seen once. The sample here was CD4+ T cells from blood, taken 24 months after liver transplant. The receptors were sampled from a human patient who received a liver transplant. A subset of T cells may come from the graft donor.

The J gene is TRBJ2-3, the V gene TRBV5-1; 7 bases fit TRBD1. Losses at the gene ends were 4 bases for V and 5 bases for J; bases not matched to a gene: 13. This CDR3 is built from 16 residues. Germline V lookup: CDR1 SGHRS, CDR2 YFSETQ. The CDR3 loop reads CASSPSVGAGGDTQYF. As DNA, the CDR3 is TGCGCCAGCAGCCCCTCTGTCGGGGCAGGGGGAGATACGCAGTATTTT.

CDR3 protein: CASSPGDSLRGYTF. The CDR3 bases are TGTGCCAGTAGTCCAGGGGACAGCTTGAGGGGCTACACCTTC. The chain carries TRBV19 and TRBJ1-2; 7 bases agree with TRBD1. The CDR3 covers 14 residues. CDR1 LNHDA and CDR2 SQIVND come from the germline V gene (reference sequence). The trim removed 5 bases at V and 8 bases at J, leaving 11 bases unmatched.

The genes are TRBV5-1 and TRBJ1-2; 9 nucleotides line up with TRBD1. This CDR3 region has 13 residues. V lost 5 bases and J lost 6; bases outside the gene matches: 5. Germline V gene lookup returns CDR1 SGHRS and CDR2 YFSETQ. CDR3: CASSNTGGDGYTF. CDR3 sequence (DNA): TGCGCCAGCAGTAACACAGGGGGCGATGGCTACACCTTC. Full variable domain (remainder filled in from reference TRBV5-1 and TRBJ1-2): KAGVTQTPRYLIKTRGQQVTLSCSPISGHRSVSWYQQTPGQGLQFLFEYFSETQRNKGNFPGRFSGRQFSNSRSEMNVSTLELGDSALYLCASSNTGGDGYTFGSGTRLTVV.

The CDR3 nucleotides read TGTGCCAGCAGAAAAGTGGGGGGGGTTAGCAATCAGCCCCAGCATTTT. Its translation: CASRKVGGVSNQPQHF. The chain uses TRBV27 and TRBJ1-5, with a weak D call TRBD1 (5 bases). Germline V gives CDR1 MNHEY, CDR2 SMNVEV (reference sequence). The CDR3 sequence is 16 residues long. V lost 6 bases, J lost 0 bases, and 15 bases lay in between.

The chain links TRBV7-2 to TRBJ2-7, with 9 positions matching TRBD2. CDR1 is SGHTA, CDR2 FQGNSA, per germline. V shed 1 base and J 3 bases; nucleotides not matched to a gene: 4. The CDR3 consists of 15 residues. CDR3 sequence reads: CASSLGLAGNYEQYF. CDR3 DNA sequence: TGTGCCAGCAGCTTAGGGCTAGCGGGGAACTACGAGCAGTACTTC.

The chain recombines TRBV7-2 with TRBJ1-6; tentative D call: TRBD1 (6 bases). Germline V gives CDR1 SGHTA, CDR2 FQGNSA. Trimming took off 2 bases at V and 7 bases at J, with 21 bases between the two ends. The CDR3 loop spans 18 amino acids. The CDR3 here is CASSLLSGGPGANSPLHF. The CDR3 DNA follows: TGTGCCAGCAGCTTACTTTCGGGGGGTCCGGGGGCGAATTCACCCCTCCACTTT.

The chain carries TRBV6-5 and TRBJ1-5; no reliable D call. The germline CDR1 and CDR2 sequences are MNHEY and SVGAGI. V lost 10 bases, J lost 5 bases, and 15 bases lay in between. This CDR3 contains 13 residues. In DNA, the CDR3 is TGTGCCACCGGGCGGGAATGGGATCAGCCCCAGCATTTT. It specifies CATGREWDQPQHF.

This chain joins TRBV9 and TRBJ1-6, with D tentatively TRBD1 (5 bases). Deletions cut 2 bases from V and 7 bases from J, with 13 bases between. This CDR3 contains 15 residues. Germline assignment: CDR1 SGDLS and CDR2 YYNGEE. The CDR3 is CASSVGLEVNSPLHF. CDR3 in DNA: TGTGCCAGCAGCGTGGGACTCGAGGTAAATTCACCCCTCCACTTT.

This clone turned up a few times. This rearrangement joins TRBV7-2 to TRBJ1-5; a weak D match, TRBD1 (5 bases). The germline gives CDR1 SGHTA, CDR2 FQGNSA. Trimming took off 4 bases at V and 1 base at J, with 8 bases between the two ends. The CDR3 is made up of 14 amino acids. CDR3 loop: CASSWGGSNQPQHF. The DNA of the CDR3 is TGTGCCAGCAGCTGGGGGGGAAGCAATCAGCCCCAGCATTTT.

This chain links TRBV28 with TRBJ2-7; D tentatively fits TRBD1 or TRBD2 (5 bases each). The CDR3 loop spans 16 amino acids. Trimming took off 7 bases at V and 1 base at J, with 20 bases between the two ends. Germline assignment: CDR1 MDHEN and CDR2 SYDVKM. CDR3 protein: CASTSTGAGHSYEQYF. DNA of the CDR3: TGTGCCAGCACCTCGACCGGGGCGGGCCATTCCTACGAGCAGTACTTC. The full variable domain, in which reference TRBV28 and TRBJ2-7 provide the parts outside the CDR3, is DVKVTQSSRYLVKRTGEKVFLECVQDMDHENMFWYRQDPGLGLRLIYFSYDVKMKEKGDIPEGYSVSREKKERFSLILESASTNQTSMYLCASTSTGAGHSYEQYFGPGTRLTVT.

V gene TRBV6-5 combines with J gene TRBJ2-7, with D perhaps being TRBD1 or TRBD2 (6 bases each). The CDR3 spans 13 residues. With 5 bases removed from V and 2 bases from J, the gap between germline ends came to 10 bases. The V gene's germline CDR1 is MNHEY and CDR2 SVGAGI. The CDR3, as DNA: TGTGCCAGCAGTGGGGGGCGGGCCTACGAGCAGTACTTC. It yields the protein CASSGGRAYEQYF.

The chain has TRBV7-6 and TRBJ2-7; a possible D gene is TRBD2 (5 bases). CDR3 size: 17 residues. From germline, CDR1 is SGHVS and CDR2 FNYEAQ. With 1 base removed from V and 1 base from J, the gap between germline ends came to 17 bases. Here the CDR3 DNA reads TGTGCCAGCAGCTTAGATTTCGCGGGCCATAGATCCTACGAGCAGTACTTC. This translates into CASSLDFAGHRSYEQYF.

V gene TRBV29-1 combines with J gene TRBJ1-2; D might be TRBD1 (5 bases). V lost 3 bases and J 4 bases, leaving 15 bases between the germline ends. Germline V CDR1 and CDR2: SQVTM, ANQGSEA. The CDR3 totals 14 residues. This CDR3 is CSVDRSNRSYGYTF. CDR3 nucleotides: TGCAGCGTTGATCGGTCTAACAGGAGCTATGGCTACACCTTC.

The CDR3 DNA is TGTGCCAGCAGTTACCGCTGGACAGGGGCGGATGAAAAACTGTTTTTT. This translates into CASSYRWTGADEKLFF. The gene calls are TRBV6-5 and TRBJ1-4, with 9 bases aligning to TRBD1. Germline lookup yields CDR1 MNHEY and CDR2 SVGAGI. V lost 2 bases, J lost 6 bases, and 7 bases stayed unmatched. This CDR3 has 16 residues.

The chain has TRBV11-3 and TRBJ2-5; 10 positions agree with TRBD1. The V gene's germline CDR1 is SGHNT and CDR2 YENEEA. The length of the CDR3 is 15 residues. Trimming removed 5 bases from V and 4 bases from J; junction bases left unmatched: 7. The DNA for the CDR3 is TGTGCCAGCAGCCTGGGACAGGGGAACCGAGAGACCCAGTACTTC. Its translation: CASSLGQGNRETQYF.

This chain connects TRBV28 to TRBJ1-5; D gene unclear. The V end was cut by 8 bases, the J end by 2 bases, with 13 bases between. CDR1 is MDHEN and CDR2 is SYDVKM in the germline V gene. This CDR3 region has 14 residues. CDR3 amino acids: CASRPGWGNQPQHF. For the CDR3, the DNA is TGTGCCAGCCGGCCGGGGTGGGGCAATCAGCCCCAGCATTTT.

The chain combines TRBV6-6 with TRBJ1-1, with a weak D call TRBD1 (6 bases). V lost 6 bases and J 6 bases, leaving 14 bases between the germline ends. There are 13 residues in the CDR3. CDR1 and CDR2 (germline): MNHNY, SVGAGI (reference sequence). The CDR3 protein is CASRLGTNPEAFF. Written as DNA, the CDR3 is TGTGCCAGCAGGCTCGGGACAAATCCTGAAGCTTTCTTT.

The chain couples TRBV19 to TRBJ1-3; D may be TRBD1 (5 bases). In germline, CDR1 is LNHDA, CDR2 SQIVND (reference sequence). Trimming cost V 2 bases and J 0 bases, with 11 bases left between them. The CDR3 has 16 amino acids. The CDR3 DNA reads TGTGCCAGTAGTATAATCGGGACCAACTCTGGAAACACCATATATTTT. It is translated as CASSIIGTNSGNTIYF. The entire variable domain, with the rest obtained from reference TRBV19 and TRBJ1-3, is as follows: DGGITQSPKYLFRKEGQNVTLSCEQNLNHDAMYWYRQDPGQGLRLIYYSQIVNDFQKGDIAEGYSVSREKKESFPLTVTSAQKNPTAFYLCASSIIGTNSGNTIYFGEGSWLTVV.

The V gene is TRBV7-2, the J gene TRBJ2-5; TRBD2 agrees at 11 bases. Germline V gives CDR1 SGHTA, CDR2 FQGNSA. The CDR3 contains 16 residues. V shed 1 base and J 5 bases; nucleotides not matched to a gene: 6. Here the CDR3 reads CASSLGLAGPQETQYF. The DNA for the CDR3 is TGTGCCAGCAGCTTAGGACTAGCGGGGCCCCAGGAGACCCAGTACTTC.

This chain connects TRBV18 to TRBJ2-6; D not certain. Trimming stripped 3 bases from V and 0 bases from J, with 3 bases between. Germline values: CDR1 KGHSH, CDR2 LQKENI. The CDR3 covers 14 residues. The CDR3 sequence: CASSPLSGANVLTF. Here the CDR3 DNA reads TGTGCCAGCTCACCCCTCTCTGGGGCCAACGTCCTGACTTTC.

CDR3 in amino acids: CATSRQGASTDTQYF. CDR3 bases: TGTGCCACCAGCAGACAGGGGGCTAGCACAGATACGCAGTATTTT. V gene TRBV15 combines with J gene TRBJ2-3, with 8 bases aligning to TRBD1. CDR1 LNHNV and CDR2 YYDKDF come from the germline V gene (reference sequence). The CDR3 length is 15 residues. V was clipped by 2 bases and J by 0 bases; unmatched bases: 1.

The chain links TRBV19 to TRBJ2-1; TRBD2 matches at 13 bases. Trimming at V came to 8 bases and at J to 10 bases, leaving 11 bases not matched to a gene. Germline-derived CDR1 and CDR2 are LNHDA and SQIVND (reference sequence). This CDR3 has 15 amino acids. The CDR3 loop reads CASASGLAGLREQFF. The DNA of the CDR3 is TGTGCCAGTGCATCGGGACTAGCGGGACTCAGGGAGCAGTTCTTC.

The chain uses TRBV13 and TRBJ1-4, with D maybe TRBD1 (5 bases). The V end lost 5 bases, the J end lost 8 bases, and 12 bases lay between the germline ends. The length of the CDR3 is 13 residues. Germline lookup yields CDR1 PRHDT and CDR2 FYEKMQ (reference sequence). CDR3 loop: CASSGGPSEKLFF. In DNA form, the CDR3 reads TGTGCCAGCAGCGGGGGACCATCAGAAAAACTGTTTTTT.

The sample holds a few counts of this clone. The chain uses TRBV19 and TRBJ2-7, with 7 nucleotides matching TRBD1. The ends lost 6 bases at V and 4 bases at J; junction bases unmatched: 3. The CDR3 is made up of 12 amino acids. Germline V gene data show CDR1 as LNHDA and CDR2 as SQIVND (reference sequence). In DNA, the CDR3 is TGTGCCAGTAGCGACAGGGCATACGAGCAGTACTTC. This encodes CASSDRAYEQYF. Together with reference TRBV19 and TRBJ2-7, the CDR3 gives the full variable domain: DGGITQSPKYLFRKEGQNVTLSCEQNLNHDAMYWYRQDPGQGLRLIYYSQIVNDFQKGDIAEGYSVSREKKESFPLTVTSAQKNPTAFYLCASSDRAYEQYFGPGTRLTVT.

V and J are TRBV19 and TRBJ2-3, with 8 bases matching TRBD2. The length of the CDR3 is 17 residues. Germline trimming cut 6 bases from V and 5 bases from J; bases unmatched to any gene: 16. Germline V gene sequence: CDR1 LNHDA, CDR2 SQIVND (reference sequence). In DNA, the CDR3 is TGTGCCAGTAGCCTTACCCCTTTAGCGGGGACCAAAGATACGCAGTATTTT. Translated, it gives CASSLTPLAGTKDTQYF. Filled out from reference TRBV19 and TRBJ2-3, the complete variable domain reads DGGITQSPKYLFRKEGQNVTLSCEQNLNHDAMYWYRQDPGQGLRLIYYSQIVNDFQKGDIAEGYSVSREKKESFPLTVTSAQKNPTAFYLCASSLTPLAGTKDTQYFGPGTRLTVL.

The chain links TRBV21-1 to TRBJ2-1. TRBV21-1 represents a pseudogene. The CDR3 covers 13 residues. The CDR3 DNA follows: TGTGCCAGCAGCGATCGGGACCGTCGTGAGCAGTTCTTC. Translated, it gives CASSDRDRREQFF.